These 18 T cell receptor beta chains were sequenced from one sample in a study of blood T cell repertoires in COVID-19 (dated by TCRdb to 2019 to 2021). Library preparation used the immunoSEQ multiplex PCR assay. TCRdb took over this immuneACCESS table, retaining in-frame rearrangements with V and J assigned. Such tables are incomplete; in checked studies, under half of the missing clones stem from an unresolved V gene, and the remainder is unexplained. The sample data list about 180,000 clones, and roughly 83% of these were observed just once. The ten largest make up approximately 1.4% of the sample. Sequenced material: peripheral blood. These receptors came from a human donor in a cohort sampled during active COVID-19.

This chain uses TRBV27 with TRBJ2-7, with D perhaps TRBD2 (7 bases). CDR1 MNHEY and CDR2 SMNVEV come from the germline V gene (reference sequence). There are 16 residues in the CDR3. The germline V and J ends were trimmed by 5 bases and 3 bases, with 20 bases remaining between them. The CDR3 protein is CASSLLGGPFLYEQYF. The CDR3 nucleotides are TGTGCCAGCAGTCTACTCGGGGGGCCCTTTCTCTACGAGCAGTACTTC.

The rearrangement uses TRBV4-3 and TRBJ2-1, with 9 bases aligning to TRBD2. J lost 6 bases, V lost 1 base, and 10 bases had no gene match. There are 17 residues in the CDR3. Germline-derived CDR1 and CDR2 are LGHNA and YSLEER. This CDR3 is CASSQALAGAFGNEQFF. The CDR3 bases are TGCGCCAGCAGCCAAGCTTTAGCGGGAGCTTTCGGCAATGAGCAGTTCTTC.

This sequence joins TRBV4-3 and TRBJ2-7; weak D call: TRBD1 (6 bases). Trimming removed 1 base from V and 2 bases from J, with 12 bases in between. This CDR3 is 15 amino acids long. CDR1 and CDR2 from the germline V gene are LGHNA and YSLEER. The CDR3 nucleotides are TGCGCCAGCAGCCAAGGGGCAGGGGAACCCTACGAGCAGTACTTC. This translates into CASSQGAGEPYEQYF.

The V and J genes are TRBV4-3 and TRBJ1-6, with 10 positions matching TRBD1. The germline V gene encodes CDR1 LGHNA and CDR2 YSLEER. The J segment lost 6 bases and the V segment lost 0 bases, leaving 8 bases of the junction unmatched. The CDR3 contains 18 residues. This chain's CDR3 is CASSQDADRGSSNSPLHF. For the CDR3, the DNA is TGCGCCAGCAGCCAAGATGCGGACAGGGGGAGTTCTAATTCACCCCTCCACTTT.

The V call is TRBV7-2, the J call TRBJ2-7, with TRBD2 matching 9 bases. V lost 1 base and J lost 4; bases outside the gene matches: 5. The CDR3 covers 15 residues. Germline CDR1 and CDR2: SGHTA and FQGNSA. DNA for the CDR3: TGTGCCAGCAGCTTAGGCGCGGGGGGGTTATACGAGCAGTACTTC. Translation gives CASSLGAGGLYEQYF.

The chain couples TRBV4-1 to TRBJ2-1; D may be TRBD2 (5 bases). The length of the CDR3 is 14 residues. CDR1 MGHRA and CDR2 YSYEKL come from the germline V gene. V dropped 4 bases and J dropped 3 bases, with 10 bases sitting between them. As DNA, the CDR3 is TGCGCCAGCAGCCGTAATGAGGGCTACAATGAGCAGTTCTTC. Its protein product is CASSRNEGYNEQFF.

V and J are TRBV18 and TRBJ2-7; possibly TRBD1 for D (7 bases). The V end lost 4 bases, the J end lost 6 bases, and 13 bases lay between the germline ends. This CDR3 has 13 amino acids. CDR1 KGHSH and CDR2 LQKENI come from the germline V gene. The CDR3 loop reads CASSRQGLSEQYF. The CDR3 DNA follows: TGTGCCAGCTCACGACAGGGACTGAGCGAGCAGTACTTC.

The V call is TRBV25-1, the J call TRBJ2-7, with 8 bases lining up with TRBD1. Germline assignment: CDR1 MGHDK and CDR2 SYGVNS. This CDR3 region has 12 residues. Losses at the gene ends were 8 bases for V and 3 bases for J; bases not matched to a gene: 3. The CDR3 sequence: CASQGQGYEQYF. The CDR3 nucleotides are TGTGCCAGCCAAGGACAGGGCTACGAGCAGTACTTC.

This clone has only a few counts. J is TRBJ1-1 and V is TRBV4-2; 7 bases match TRBD1. Germline V gene lookup returns CDR1 LGHNA and CDR2 YNFKEQ. The CDR3 is 15 residues long. The V segment lost 6 bases and the J segment 3 bases; nucleotides outside the gene matches: 10. The CDR3 sequence is CASRPRQGPDTEAFF. As DNA, the CDR3 is TGTGCCAGCAGACCTAGACAGGGTCCGGACACTGAAGCTTTCTTT.

V gene TRBV3-1 (or the pseudogene TRBV3-2) combines with J gene TRBJ1-1, with a weak D call TRBD1 (6 bases). This CDR3 is built from 14 residues. Per the germline V gene, CDR1 is LGHDT and CDR2 is YNNKEL (reference sequence). Trimming removed 5 bases from V and 0 bases from J, with 10 bases in between. The CDR3 DNA is TGTGCCAGCAGCTTGGGACACCTGAACACTGAAGCTTTCTTT. It is translated as CASSLGHLNTEAFF.

This chain uses TRBV7-2 with TRBJ2-5; 14 bases are shared with TRBD2. Germline loops: CDR1 SGHTA, CDR2 FQGNSA. The V gene end was trimmed by 5 bases and the J gene end by 6 bases; junction bases not matched to a gene: 5. This CDR3 contains 15 residues. Here the CDR3 DNA reads TGTGCCAGCAGCACAGGGACTAGCGGGGGAAAGACCCAGTACTTC. Amino acid sequence: CASSTGTSGGKTQYF.

The chain joins TRBV4-2 to TRBJ2-7; 13 bases map to TRBD2. V trimming: 2 bases; J trimming: 3 bases; junction bases outside the gene matches: 4. Germline values: CDR1 LGHNA, CDR2 YNFKEQ. There are 16 residues in the CDR3. The CDR3 bases are TGTGCCAGCAGCCAACACCGACTAGCGGGGGGCTACGAGCAGTACTTC. Translated: CASSQHRLAGGYEQYF.

The gene calls are TRBV24-1 and TRBJ2-2; the match to TRBD2 covers 10 bases. The CDR3 is made up of 16 amino acids. V shed 2 bases, J shed 1 base, and the junction held 0 bases outside the gene matches. CDR1 and CDR2 (germline): KGHDR, SFDVKD. CDR3 loop: CATSDSSGGNTGELFF. CDR3 sequence (DNA): TGTGCCACCAGTGATTCTAGCGGGGGGAACACCGGGGAGCTGTTTTTT.

This chain uses TRBV2 with TRBJ1-6; 7 bases are a match to TRBD1. The CDR3 length is 15 residues. V shed 2 bases, J shed 7 bases, and the junction held 5 bases outside the gene matches. Germline CDR1 SNHLY, CDR2 FYNNEI. The CDR3 bases are TGTGCCAGCAGTGAAAGGGGGCGACAAAATTCACCCCTCCACTTT. It translates to CASSERGRQNSPLHF.

This chain joins TRBV11-2 and TRBJ2-1, with 12 bases lining up with TRBD1. The CDR3 has 16 amino acids. V lost 6 bases to trimming and J lost 7 bases; unmatched junction nucleotides: 10. Germline-derived CDR1 and CDR2 are SGHAT and FQNNGV. The CDR3: CASRETRGQGANEQFF. Here the CDR3 DNA reads TGTGCCAGCAGGGAAACGAGGGGACAGGGGGCAAATGAGCAGTTCTTC.

V usage is TRBV7-9 and J usage is TRBJ2-7; maybe TRBD1 (6 bases). V was pared by 4 bases and J by 4 bases, with 8 bases between. Germline V gene sequence: CDR1 SEHNR, CDR2 FQNEAQ (reference sequence). The CDR3 has 12 residues. This CDR3 reads CASSWQGYEQYF. CDR3 DNA: TGTGCCAGCAGCTGGCAGGGGTACGAGCAGTACTTC.

The chain carries TRBV5-5 and TRBJ2-3; D gene unclear. Germline CDR1 and CDR2: SGHKS and YYEKEE (reference sequence). The CDR3 consists of 12 residues. Trimming took 4 bases from V and 0 from J, leaving 3 bases between them. The CDR3 nucleotides are TGTGCCAGCAGCCCAAGCACAGATACGCAGTATTTT. The encoded protein is CASSPSTDTQYF.

The chain employs TRBV6-6 and TRBJ2-7; TRBD1 is a possible D gene (8 bases). The CDR3 contains 13 residues. V lost 5 bases, J lost 3 bases, and 11 bases lay in between. Germline V lookup: CDR1 MNHNY, CDR2 SVGAGI (reference sequence). The CDR3 here is CASSNRGGYEQYF. CDR3 DNA: TGTGCCAGCAGTAACAGGGGGGGCTACGAGCAGTACTTC.